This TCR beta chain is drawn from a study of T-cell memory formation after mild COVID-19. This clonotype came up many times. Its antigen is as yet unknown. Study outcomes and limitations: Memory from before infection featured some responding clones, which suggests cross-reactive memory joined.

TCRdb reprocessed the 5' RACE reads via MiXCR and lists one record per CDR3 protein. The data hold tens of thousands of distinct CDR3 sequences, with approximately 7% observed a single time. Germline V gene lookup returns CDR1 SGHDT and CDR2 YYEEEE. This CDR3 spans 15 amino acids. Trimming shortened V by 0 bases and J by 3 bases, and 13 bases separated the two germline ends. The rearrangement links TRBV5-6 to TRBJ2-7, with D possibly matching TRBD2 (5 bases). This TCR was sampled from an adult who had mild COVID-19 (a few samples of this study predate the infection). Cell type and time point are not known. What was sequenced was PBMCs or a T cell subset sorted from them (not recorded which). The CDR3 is CASSLAQRRRYEQYF. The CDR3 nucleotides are TGTGCCAGCAGCTTGGCCCAGCGGAGACGCTACGAGCAGTACTTC.